These 10 T cell receptor beta chains came from one sample sequenced in a study of blood T cell repertoires in COVID-19. The table came from immunoSEQ multiplex PCR; TCRdb's copy has only in-frame clones and leaves some out. Among over 200,000 clones listed, around nine tenths were seen once. The sample comprised peripheral blood. The source is a woman aged 55-70 years with acute or convalescent COVID-19.

The CDR3 nucleotides are TGTGCCTGGAGTCCAAGGGGCGTAGCTGGAAACACCATATATTTT. It specifies CAWSPRGVAGNTIYF. The chain carries TRBV30 and TRBJ1-3; weak D call: TRBD1 (5 bases). Trimming shortened V by 2 bases and J by 2 bases, and 13 bases separated the two germline ends. The germline CDR1 and CDR2 sequences are GTSNPN and SVGIG (reference sequence). This CDR3 region has 15 residues. Full variable domain (missing parts from reference TRBV30 and TRBJ1-3): SQTIHQWPATLVQPVGSPLSLECTVEGTSNPNLYWYRQAAGRGLQLLFYSVGIGQISSEVPQNLSASRPQDRQFILSSKKLLLSDSGFYLCAWSPRGVAGNTIYFGEGSWLTVV.

The sample holds one count of this clone. The rearrangement links TRBV4-2 to TRBJ2-6, with D uncertain. Trimming took off 0 bases at V and 0 bases at J, with 9 bases between the two ends. Germline V gene sequence: CDR1 LGHNA, CDR2 YNFKEQ. The CDR3 has 17 amino acids. CDR3 in amino acids: CASSQDPLASGANVLTF. The CDR3 DNA reads TGTGCCAGCAGCCAAGATCCATTAGCCTCTGGGGCCAACGTCCTGACTTTC.

The chain links TRBV7-9 to TRBJ1-1; TRBD1 matches 10 bases. Germline CDR1 SEHNR, CDR2 FQNEAQ (reference sequence). CDR3 size: 13 residues. The J segment lost 11 bases and the V segment lost 0 bases, leaving 3 bases of the junction unmatched. The DNA for the CDR3 is TGTGCCAGCAGCTTAGCGGCGGGACAGGGGGCTTTCTTT. Translating it yields CASSLAAGQGAFF.

This clone occurred a few times. The chain joins TRBV18 to TRBJ2-3; 12 nucleotides align to TRBD1. The CDR3 spans 16 residues. The germline V gene encodes CDR1 KGHSH and CDR2 LQKENI. J was trimmed by 6 bases and V by 4 bases; bases with no gene match: 8. The CDR3 DNA is TGTGCCAGCTCACAGCCGGGACAGGGGGCACGGGATACGCAGTATTTT. This encodes CASSQPGQGARDTQYF.

This chain joins TRBV19 and TRBJ1-2; TRBD1 aligns across 8 bases. Germline CDR1 and CDR2: LNHDA and SQIVND (reference sequence). The CDR3 runs to 14 residues. The ends lost 10 bases at V and 2 bases at J; junction bases unmatched: 9. DNA for the CDR3: TGTGCCACCAGGACAGGGAAGATCAACTATGGCTACACCTTC. As protein: CATRTGKINYGYTF.

CDR3 DNA: TGTGCCAGCAGACCGACAGGGTGGCCTAATGAAAAACTGTTTTTT. Amino acid sequence: CASRPTGWPNEKLFF. The genes are TRBV27 and TRBJ1-4; 7 positions match TRBD1. The germline V gene encodes CDR1 MNHEY and CDR2 SMNVEV (reference sequence). Trimming took 6 bases from V and 3 from J; bases not matched to a gene: 7. This CDR3 has 15 residues.

This chain links TRBV7-8 with TRBJ1-5, with D unclear. Deletions cut 3 bases from V and 5 bases from J, with 11 bases between. This CDR3 region has 14 residues. CDR1 and CDR2 (germline): SGHVS, FQNEAQ. The CDR3 spells CASSFQDWDQPQHF. The DNA for the CDR3 is TGTGCCAGCAGCTTTCAGGACTGGGATCAGCCCCAGCATTTT.

V gene TRBV4-2 combines with J gene TRBJ1-4, with TRBD1 matching over 8 bases. Per germline, CDR1 LGHNA and CDR2 YNFKEQ. J was trimmed by 6 bases and V by 4 bases; bases with no gene match: 16. The CDR3 contains 18 residues. The CDR3 here is CASSRGQGTPPGYEKLFF. The CDR3 nucleotides read TGTGCCAGCAGCCGAGGACAGGGAACTCCCCCGGGTTATGAAAAACTGTTTTTT.

This chain uses TRBV27 with TRBJ2-7, with 9 bases identical to TRBD1. Germline V lookup: CDR1 MNHEY, CDR2 SMNVEV (reference sequence). The V and J ends lost 6 bases and 1 base, in that order; junction bases with no gene match: 7. The CDR3 is made up of 15 amino acids. The CDR3 reads CASSRNGQGSYEQYF. The CDR3 region has the DNA TGTGCCAGCAGCCGGAACGGACAGGGGTCCTACGAGCAGTACTTC.

The rearrangement joins TRBV2 to TRBJ2-1, with 11 bases that match TRBD2. Looked up from germline, CDR1 is SNHLY and CDR2 is FYNNEI. After removal of 4 bases from V and 2 bases from J, the junction contained 4 bases not matched to a gene. There are 16 residues in the CDR3. The CDR3 sequence: CASSGTSGSTYNEQFF. The DNA of the CDR3 is TGTGCCAGCAGTGGGACTAGCGGGTCCACCTACAATGAGCAGTTCTTC.